This entry features one TCR beta chain sequence. The antigen remains undetermined. This record comes from a study of T cell responses to AZD1222 COVID-19 vaccine. The table came from immunoSEQ multiplex PCR; TCRdb's copy has only in-frame clones and leaves some out. The table lists fewer than 120,000 clones, nearly 90% of them singletons, with approximately 3% in the top ten. V lost 1 base to trimming and J lost 4 bases, with 11 bases between them. The CDR3 runs to 14 residues. Looked up from germline, CDR1 is MDHEN and CDR2 is SYDVKM. Points from the study as a whole: Reports indicate that nearly half of spike-specific TCRs are directed at unmutated variant regions. Two doses of AZD1222 preceded a rise in Spike-specific TCR breadth and depth. Donors were mostly white British, more females; clonal diversity possibly underestimated.

The chain links TRBV28 to TRBJ2-7; D is perhaps TRBD1 (5 bases). The clonotype originates from an adult in good health. The sample was peripheral blood, taken on day 0 of AZD1222 vaccination. The CDR3 bases are TGTGCCAGCAGTTTATCCACAGGCTATTACGAGCAGTACTTC. Translation: CASSLSTGYYEQYF.